Listed below are T cell receptor beta chains from one sample, sequenced in a study of OX40 agonist ivuxolimab in advanced cancers. Some clones are missing from TCRdb's copy, which holds only in-frame ones; the method was immunoSEQ multiplex PCR. The table has 90,000 to 100,000 clones, roughly 89% seen once; the top ten hold roughly 0.16%. The input for sequencing was CD4+ or CD8+ T cells sorted from blood, taken in a trial of the OX40 agonist ivuxolimab. These receptors were obtained from an adult with an advanced solid tumor such as melanoma, head and neck, liver or kidney cancer. The CDR3 runs from the conserved cysteine through the conserved F or W. Fields, in order: D gene, clone size, J gene, V gene, CDR3 DNA, CDR3 protein. D genes are given only for firm matches. Where a row states a size, it is once, few, many or the class of an expanded clone; other rows omit it.

>.|once|TRBJ2-3|TRBV19
TGTGCCAGTAGTATGTATAAAGATACGCAGTATTTT
CASSMYKDTQYF
>.|.|TRBJ2-5|TRBV5-1
TGCGCCAGCAGCGTTACCTCCGGCGTGGAGACCCAGTACTTC
CASSVTSGVETQYF
>TRBD1|.|TRBJ1-2|TRBV7-8
TGTGCCAGCAGCTTACGGACAGGGCAAAACTATGGCTACACCTTC
CASSLRTGQNYGYTF
>.|.|TRBJ1-4|TRBV5-4
TGTGCCAGCAGCCGTCCCGGGACGCCTGATGAAAAACTGTTTTTT
CASSRPGTPDEKLFF
>TRBD2|few|TRBJ2-1|TRBV4-1
TGCGCCAGCAGCCAAGGGAGACTAGCGGGGGGGCCGCGAGCGTACAATGAGCAGTTCTTC
CASSQGRLAGGPRAYNEQFF
>TRBD1|.|TRBJ1-1|TRBV10-2
TGCGCCAGCAGTCGACAGGGGGCGAAGACTGAAGCTTTCTTT
CASSRQGAKTEAFF
>TRBD2|.|TRBJ2-4|TRBV25-1
TGTGCCAGCAGTGAATTGGGACTAGCGGGGAAAAACATTCAGTACTTC
CASSELGLAGKNIQYF
>.|.|TRBJ2-2|TRBV5-1
TGCGCCAGCAGCTTGCGGGAGCTGAACACCGGGGAGCTGTTTTTT
CASSLRELNTGELFF
>.|.|TRBJ2-3|TRBV5-1
TGCGCCAGCAGGGGGACAAGCACAGATACGCAGTATTTT
CASRGTSTDTQYF
>TRBD1|.|TRBJ2-7|TRBV5-1
TGCGCCAGCAGCTTGTCAGGGGGTCGTCTCGCTAACGAGCAGTACTTC
CASSLSGGRLANEQYF
>.|.|TRBJ1-2|TRBV7-8
TGTGCCAGCAGTCCCGGACGAATTAACTATGGCTACACCTTC
CASSPGRINYGYTF
>.|.|TRBJ1-5|TRBV28
TGTGCCAGCAGTACGACAACTTATAGCAATCAGCCCCAGCATTTT
CASSTTTYSNQPQHF
>.|.|TRBJ2-6|TRBV19
TGTGCCAGTAGTACCCCCACCGCCGGGACCCGATCAATTGGGGCCAACGTCCTGACTTTC
CASSTPTAGTRSIGANVLTF
>.|.|TRBJ1-4|TRBV15
TGTGCCACCAGCAGAGAGGGGGAAAAACTGTTTTTT
CATSREGEKLFF
>.|.|TRBJ1-5|TRBV28
TGTGCCAGCACTCAAACAGGGCTGGGTGAGCAGCCCCAGCATTTT
CASTQTGLGEQPQHF
>.|.|TRBJ1-6|TRBV11-2
TGTGCCAGCAGCTTAGTCCGATCACCCCTCCACTTT
CASSLVRSPLHF
>TRBD2|.|TRBJ2-1|TRBV4-2
TGTGCCAGCAGCGAGGCTTTCGGGGGGACTGCTGAGCAGTTCTTC
CASSEAFGGTAEQFF
>TRBD2|.|TRBJ2-7|TRBV7-9
TGTGCCAGCAGCTTAGCCAGCGGGAGCCACGAGCAGTACTTC
CASSLASGSHEQYF
>TRBD2|.|TRBJ2-1|TRBV5-1
TGCGCCAGCAGCCAAGTTCCGGGACTACTCAATGAGCAGTTCTTC
CASSQVPGLLNEQFF
>TRBD1|.|TRBJ1-2|TRBV6-8
TGTGCCAGCAGTTACCATCATCCCCGACAGGGGGCGCATGGCTACACCTTC
CASSYHHPRQGAHGYTF
>TRBD1|once|TRBJ2-2|TRBV30
TGTGCCTGGAGGACGACAGGGGGAAAGGGCAGGGGCACCGGGGAGCTGTTTTTT
CAWRTTGGKGRGTGELFF
>.|.|TRBJ2-7|TRBV27
TGTGCCAGCAGTTTAGGGCCAGGTGCGCAGTACTTC
CASSLGPGAQYF
>.|.|TRBJ2-3|TRBV11-1
TGTGCCAGCAGCTTAGAACACGCCGAGGATACGCAGTATTTT
CASSLEHAEDTQYF
>.|.|TRBJ2-2|TRBV19
TGTGCCAGTAGTATAACAGTGAACACCGGGGAGCTGTTTTTT
CASSITVNTGELFF
>.|.|TRBJ2-2|TRBV6-6
TGTGCCAGCAGCCCCCGGGTAGCAGGCACCGGGGAGCTGTTTTTT
CASSPRVAGTGELFF
>TRBD1|.|TRBJ2-7|TRBV2
TGTGCCAGCAGTGGGACAGGGTTATGGGCGGAGCAGTACTTC
CASSGTGLWAEQYF
>.|.|TRBJ2-5|TRBV19
TGTGCCAGTAGTACGATCGGACAGAAAGAGACCCAGTACTTC
CASSTIGQKETQYF
>.|.|TRBJ2-5|TRBV25-1
TGTGCCAGCAGTGAGGAGTGGACCGGAGGAGAGACCCAGTACTTC
CASSEEWTGGETQYF
>.|.|TRBJ1-6|TRBV6-1
TGTGCCAGCAGTGAAGCCCGGGGGGCAAATTCACCCCTCCACTTT
CASSEARGANSPLHF
>.|.|TRBJ2-7|TRBV6-6
TGTGCCAGCAGTTACCGGGACGAGCAGTACTTC
CASSYRDEQYF
>TRBD1|.|TRBJ1-4|TRBV25-1
TGTGCCAGCAGTTACACGGGACAGGGGAATGAAAAACTGTTTTTT
CASSYTGQGNEKLFF
>.|.|TRBJ1-2|TRBV7-9
TGTGCCAACACCCACGAGGCGGCAGGGCATCAAGGCTACACCTTC
CANTHEAAGHQGYTF
>.|.|TRBJ2-5|TRBV30
TGTGCCTGGAGGGGACATTGGGAGACCCAGTACTTC
CAWRGHWETQYF
>TRBD1|.|TRBJ1-2|TRBV7-8
TGTGCCAGCAGCTATGGACAGGGGGGCCTTCCCTACACCTTC
CASSYGQGGLPYTF
>TRBD1|.|TRBJ2-7|TRBV29-1
TGCAGCGTCTCTAAGGCCCCACAGGGGCTCGAGCAGTACTTC
CSVSKAPQGLEQYF
>.|.|TRBJ2-7|TRBV28
TGTGCCAGCAGACTTTGGGGTACAGGTTCTTTAGCCGAGCAGTACTTC
CASRLWGTGSLAEQYF
>.|.|TRBJ2-1|TRBV9
TGTGCCAGCAGCGTAGGGACTACCAATGAGCAGTTCTTC
CASSVGTTNEQFF
>.|.|TRBJ1-6|TRBV5-1
TGCGCCAGCAATTCCGGGGATATGAATTCACCCCTCCACTTT
CASNSGDMNSPLHF
>TRBD1|.|TRBJ2-1|TRBV6-1
TGTGCCAGCGTACGGACAGGGGGCTTTGTTGAGCAGTTCTTC
CASVRTGGFVEQFF
>.|.|TRBJ2-3|TRBV19
TGTGCCTCATCGAGGGGGGCTAGCACAGATACGCAGTATTTT
CASSRGASTDTQYF
>.|.|TRBJ1-5|TRBV5-6
TGTGCCAGCAGCTTGGGAGTAGGGATTCATCAGCCCCAGCATTTT
CASSLGVGIHQPQHF
>.|few|TRBJ1-1|TRBV28
TGTGCCAGCAGTTTACGGGGCACTGAAGCTTTCTTT
CASSLRGTEAFF
>.|.|TRBJ2-4|TRBV5-1
TGCGCCAGCAGCCCGGTACAGGGAAGAAACATTCAGTACTTC
CASSPVQGRNIQYF
>TRBD1|.|TRBJ1-5|TRBV27
TGTGCCAGCAGTTCCGCGGGGGACAGCGTTTGGAGTAGTCAGCCCCAGCATTTT
CASSSAGDSVWSSQPQHF
>TRBD2|.|TRBJ2-2|TRBV30
TGTGCCTGGAGTCCAGCGGGGGCCTTCACCGGGGAGCTGTTTTTT
CAWSPAGAFTGELFF
>.|.|TRBJ2-7|TRBV20-1
TGCAGTGCCAAGGCAGGCTACGAGCAGTACTTC
CSAKAGYEQYF
>.|.|TRBJ2-1|TRBV5-1
TGCGCCAGCAGCTTGGGTGGGGCGAATGAGCAGTTCTTC
CASSLGGANEQFF
>TRBD1|.|TRBJ1-2|TRBV10-2
TGCGCCACCCAGGACAGGTGGAACTATGGCTACACCTTC
CATQDRWNYGYTF
>.|.|TRBJ2-7|TRBV21-1
TGTGCCAGCAGCCGGCTAGCGGGCCTATCCTACGAGCAGTACTTC
CASSRLAGLSYEQYF
>.|.|TRBJ2-3|TRBV6-1
TGTGCCAGCCGTCGGAGGACTAATCCCACAGATACGCAGTATTTT
CASRRRTNPTDTQYF
>.|few|TRBJ1-2|TRBV19
TGTGCCAGTAGTATTAGGAGTCCTAACTATGGCTACACCTTC
CASSIRSPNYGYTF
>.|.|TRBJ2-7|TRBV7-6
TGTGCCAGCAGCTTAGGTTCAGGGAGGGAGCAGTACTTC
CASSLGSGREQYF
>.|.|TRBJ2-3|TRBV4-1
TGCGCCAGCAGCCAAGATGATGGGAGGGATACGCAGTATTTT
CASSQDDGRDTQYF